Listed here are 27 T cell receptor beta chains from one sample, sequenced in a study of shared T cell receptors in the human thymus. The data were produced by immunoSEQ multiplex PCR, yet TCRdb's version contains in-frame clones alone and is incomplete. The table shows hundreds of thousands of clones, with more than 75% occurring only once. This sample also belongs to another study, concerning human thymus T cells.

Sequencing was done on a sample of thymocytes. Source of these receptors: a boy in the first two years of life with a congenital heart defect.

J is TRBJ1-2 and V is TRBV30; 7 bases agree with TRBD1. CDR1 is GTSNPN, CDR2 SVGIG, per germline (reference sequence). The ends lost 3 bases at V and 3 bases at J; junction bases unmatched: 7. CDR3 length equals 14 residues. As DNA, the CDR3 is TGTGCCTGGAGAGGGGGCCCCCCTGACTATGGCTACACCTTC. As protein: CAWRGGPPDYGYTF.

The chain employs TRBV5-6 and TRBJ1-2, with 8 bases that match TRBD1. CDR1 is SGHDT and CDR2 is YYEEEE in the germline V gene. The CDR3 extends over 16 amino acids. Trimming cost V 4 bases and J 6 bases; bases outside gene matches: 14. The CDR3 DNA reads as TGTGCCAGCAGCATTAATCGGACAGGGAGATATCATGGCTACACCTTC. Translated: CASSINRTGRYHGYTF.

The gene calls are TRBV9 and TRBJ2-5; D is perhaps TRBD2 (6 bases). This CDR3 has 13 residues. The germline V and J ends were trimmed by 2 bases and 2 bases, with 7 bases remaining between them. Germline CDR1 and CDR2: SGDLS and YYNGEE. The CDR3 protein is CASSVRGQETQYF. The CDR3, as DNA: TGTGCCAGCAGCGTGCGGGGTCAAGAGACCCAGTACTTC.

V and J are TRBV7-5 and TRBJ1-2. TRBV7-5 is a documented pseudogene. The CDR3 is 12 amino acids. CDR3 DNA: TGTGTCTGCTCCGGGAGGCTTTATGGCTACACCTTC. It encodes CVCSGRLYGYTF.

This rearrangement joins TRBV7-2 to TRBJ2-2, with 10 bases identical to TRBD1. Losses at the gene ends were 0 bases for V and 4 bases for J; bases not matched to a gene: 5. This CDR3 is built from 17 residues. Germline V gene sequence: CDR1 SGHTA, CDR2 FQGNSA. The chain's CDR3 is CASSLAGTGEGTGELFF. CDR3 bases: TGTGCCAGCAGCTTAGCCGGGACAGGGGAAGGCACCGGGGAGCTGTTTTTT.

The CDR3 DNA reads as TGCGCCAGCAGCCAAGACTCCCACTTGGGCGGGAGAGACTACAATGAGCAGTTCTTC. As protein: CASSQDSHLGGRDYNEQFF. V usage is TRBV4-3 and J usage is TRBJ2-1; 7 positions match TRBD2. Germline CDR1 LGHNA, CDR2 YSLEER. CDR3 length equals 19 residues. J was trimmed by 3 bases and V by 0 bases; bases with no gene match: 14.

The chain employs TRBV6-1 and TRBJ2-5; D is ambiguous. The CDR3 spans 15 residues. Trimming shortened V by 0 bases and J by 7 bases, and 15 bases separated the two germline ends. Per the germline V gene, CDR1 is MNHNS and CDR2 is SASEGT. As DNA, the CDR3 is TGTGCCAGCAGTGAAGCCCCCAGGTTCTGGCTGACCCAGTACTTC. This translates into CASSEAPRFWLTQYF.

The chain employs TRBV6-5 and TRBJ1-3; no definite D call. V lost 0 bases and J lost 0, with 9 bases in between. There are 16 residues in the CDR3. Germline V gene lookup returns CDR1 MNHEY and CDR2 SVGAGI. The CDR3 bases are TGTGCCAGCAGTTACTCTGGCAGGCCCTCTGGAAACACCATATATTTT. Amino acids: CASSYSGRPSGNTIYF.

The rearrangement joins TRBV30 to TRBJ2-3; D is undetermined. Trimming pared 0 bases from V and 6 bases from J, leaving 10 bases between. Germline lookup yields CDR1 GTSNPN and CDR2 SVGIG (reference sequence). This CDR3 region has 13 residues. The CDR3 DNA is TGTGCCTGGAGTGTAGCTAGACCCGATACGCAGTATTTT. Translation: CAWSVARPDTQYF.

This sequence joins TRBV2 and TRBJ1-4; D ambiguous. This CDR3 region has 14 residues. Germline values: CDR1 SNHLY, CDR2 FYNNEI. Trimming left V 2 bases short and J 4 bases short, with 8 bases between. This CDR3 reads CASSERGDNEKLFF. The CDR3 region has the DNA TGTGCCAGCAGTGAACGGGGAGATAATGAAAAACTGTTTTTT.

V is TRBV4-3 and J is TRBJ2-2; TRBD1 aligns across 9 bases. The CDR3 loop spans 17 amino acids. V shed 1 base, J shed 6 bases, and the junction held 9 bases outside the gene matches. Germline V gives CDR1 LGHNA, CDR2 YSLEER. Here the CDR3 DNA reads TGCGCCAGCAGCCAAGGGCAGGACAGGGGATCGGCCGGGGAGCTGTTTTTT. Amino acid sequence: CASSQGQDRGSAGELFF.

The CDR3 sequence: CASSPSGRRNEQFF. For the CDR3, the DNA is TGTGCCAGCAGTCCTAGCGGGAGAAGAAATGAGCAGTTCTTC. The genes are TRBV28 and TRBJ2-1; TRBD2 matches 10 bases. This CDR3 has 14 residues. V gave up 5 bases and J gave up 7 bases; unmatched junction bases: 5. Germline-derived CDR1 and CDR2 are MDHEN and SYDVKM.

The chain is built from TRBV5-8 and TRBJ2-7; unclear D gene. CDR3 length: 15 residues. The germline V gene has CDR1 SGHTS and CDR2 YDEGEE. V lost 3 bases and J lost 7, with 20 bases in between. CDR3 sequence reads: CASSYPIPGVLEQYF. The CDR3 bases are TGTGCCAGCAGCTACCCAATCCCGGGTGTTCTAGAGCAGTACTTC.

In its sample, this clone was seen once. The chain has TRBV5-4 and TRBJ2-7; D is unresolved. Per germline, CDR1 SGHNT and CDR2 YYREEE (reference sequence). Deletions cut 4 bases from V and 6 bases from J, with 11 bases between. CDR3 size: 12 residues. The CDR3 is CASSTPRGEQYF. The DNA of the CDR3 is TGTGCCAGCAGCACCCCAAGAGGCGAGCAGTACTTC.

The chain joins TRBV27 to TRBJ1-5; the D is unclear. The length of the CDR3 is 13 residues. CDR1 and CDR2 (germline): MNHEY, SMNVEV (reference sequence). Trimming removed 5 bases at V and 0 bases at J, with 5 bases between. The CDR3 is CASSQASNQPQHF. The CDR3 nucleotides are TGTGCCAGCAGTCAGGCTAGCAATCAGCCCCAGCATTTT.

V usage is TRBV27 and J usage is TRBJ1-4; 12 bases are shared with TRBD1. This CDR3 region has 17 residues. The V gene's germline CDR1 is MNHEY and CDR2 SMNVEV (reference sequence). V was clipped by 5 bases and J by 5 bases; unmatched bases: 9. The CDR3 reads CASSPRDRGRMNEKLFF. As DNA, the CDR3 is TGTGCCAGCAGTCCCCGGGACAGGGGGCGCATGAATGAAAAACTGTTTTTT. Supplemented by reference TRBV27 and TRBJ1-4, the full variable domain reads EAQVTQNPRYLITVTGKKLTVTCSQNMNHEYMSWYRQDPGLGLRQIYYSMNVEVTDKGDVPEGYKVSRKEKRNFPLILESPSPNQTSLYFCASSPRDRGRMNEKLFFGSGTQLSVL.

This chain joins TRBV5-6 and TRBJ2-7; 7 nucleotides line up with TRBD1. The CDR3 has 14 residues. Germline CDR1 and CDR2: SGHDT and YYEEEE. V dropped 4 bases and J dropped 2; count of bases not matched to a gene: 6. The CDR3 DNA reads TGTGCCAGCAGCAAGCCGACAGGGCCCTACGAGCAGTACTTC. Protein product: CASSKPTGPYEQYF.

The chain has TRBV11-2 and TRBJ2-7; 10 bases are shared with TRBD1. V shed 1 base and J 3 bases; nucleotides not matched to a gene: 9. Germline CDR1 is SGHAT and CDR2 is FQNNGV. CDR3 length: 17 residues. The CDR3 DNA reads as TGTGCCAGCAGCTTAGTAATGCAGGGGGACAGGGGCTACGAGCAGTACTTC. This translates into CASSLVMQGDRGYEQYF.

V usage is TRBV7-9 and J usage is TRBJ2-2; D not certain. The V gene's germline CDR1 is SEHNR and CDR2 FQNEAQ (reference sequence). V shed 0 bases and J shed 0 bases, with 5 bases lying between them. The CDR3 covers 15 residues. The CDR3 here is CASSLARSNTGELFF. DNA of the CDR3: TGTGCCAGCAGCTTAGCGCGATCGAACACCGGGGAGCTGTTTTTT.

V gene TRBV5-1 combines with J gene TRBJ1-4; 9 bases are a match to TRBD1. This CDR3 comprises 17 residues. Germline assignment: CDR1 SGHRS and CDR2 YFSETQ. V lost 2 bases, J lost 1 base, and 6 bases stayed unmatched. CDR3 in amino acids: CASSLNHRGRTNEKLFF. DNA of the CDR3: TGCGCCAGCAGCTTAAATCACAGGGGGCGAACTAATGAAAAACTGTTTTTT.

This clone was seen once. V and J are TRBV7-3 and TRBJ1-1; a possible D gene is TRBD1 (5 bases). V shed 2 bases and J shed 0 bases, with 7 bases lying between them. Germline V gene lookup returns CDR1 SGHTA and CDR2 FQGTGA. The CDR3 spans 14 residues. The CDR3 protein is CASSLGGMNTEAFF. CDR3 sequence (DNA): TGTGCCAGCAGCTTAGGGGGGATGAACACTGAAGCTTTCTTT.

This chain connects TRBV21-1 to TRBJ2-3; the table's D call of TRBD2 was not tested on the DNA. TRBV21-1 represents a pseudogene. The CDR3 spans 18 residues. The CDR3 here is CASSKSTGGPIRRDTQYF. DNA for the CDR3: TGTGCCAGCAGCAAATCCACGGGAGGGCCGATTCGTAGAGATACGCAGTATTTT.

The gene calls are TRBV12-5 and TRBJ2-7; TRBD1 matches 8 bases. The germline gives CDR1 LGHNT, CDR2 FRNRAP. This CDR3 has 13 amino acids. V shed 5 bases, J shed 6 bases, and the junction held 6 bases outside the gene matches. The CDR3 region is CASGGQGRGEQYF. The CDR3 region has the DNA TGTGCTAGTGGTGGACAGGGAAGGGGCGAGCAGTACTTC.

The chain joins TRBV27 to TRBJ2-5, with D perhaps TRBD1 (6 bases). V lost 2 bases and J lost 1, with 8 bases in between. Germline assignment: CDR1 MNHEY and CDR2 SMNVEV (reference sequence). This CDR3 comprises 14 residues. CDR3 amino acids: CASSLQGSQETQYF. CDR3 DNA sequence: TGTGCCAGCAGTTTACAGGGGTCCCAAGAGACCCAGTACTTC.

The V gene is TRBV13, the J gene TRBJ1-1; D remains unclear. CDR3 length equals 9 residues. With 5 bases removed from V and 11 bases from J, the gap between germline ends came to 6 bases. Germline V gene sequence: CDR1 PRHDT, CDR2 FYEKMQ (reference sequence). The CDR3 reads CASSRCAFF. As DNA, the CDR3 is TGTGCCAGCAGCCGGTGCGCTTTCTTT.

This chain links TRBV5-1 with TRBJ2-5, with D perhaps matching TRBD2 (7 bases). The CDR3 has 18 residues. Trimming took off 0 bases at V and 2 bases at J, with 20 bases between the two ends. CDR1 is SGHRS, CDR2 YFSETQ, per germline. The CDR3 loop reads CASSLAGEGDLVQETQYF. CDR3 DNA: TGCGCCAGCAGCTTGGCCGGGGAGGGGGACTTGGTTCAAGAGACCCAGTACTTC.

The rearrangement joins TRBV13 to TRBJ2-3; tentatively, D is TRBD2 (5 bases). The V and J ends lost 7 bases and 3 bases respectively, with 23 bases between them. There are 17 residues in the CDR3. Looked up from germline, CDR1 is PRHDT and CDR2 is FYEKMQ (reference sequence). The CDR3 nucleotides are TGTGCCAGCAACCCTAAGCGAGAAGAGGGTGGTACAGATACGCAGTATTTT. Translating it yields CASNPKREEGGTDTQYF.